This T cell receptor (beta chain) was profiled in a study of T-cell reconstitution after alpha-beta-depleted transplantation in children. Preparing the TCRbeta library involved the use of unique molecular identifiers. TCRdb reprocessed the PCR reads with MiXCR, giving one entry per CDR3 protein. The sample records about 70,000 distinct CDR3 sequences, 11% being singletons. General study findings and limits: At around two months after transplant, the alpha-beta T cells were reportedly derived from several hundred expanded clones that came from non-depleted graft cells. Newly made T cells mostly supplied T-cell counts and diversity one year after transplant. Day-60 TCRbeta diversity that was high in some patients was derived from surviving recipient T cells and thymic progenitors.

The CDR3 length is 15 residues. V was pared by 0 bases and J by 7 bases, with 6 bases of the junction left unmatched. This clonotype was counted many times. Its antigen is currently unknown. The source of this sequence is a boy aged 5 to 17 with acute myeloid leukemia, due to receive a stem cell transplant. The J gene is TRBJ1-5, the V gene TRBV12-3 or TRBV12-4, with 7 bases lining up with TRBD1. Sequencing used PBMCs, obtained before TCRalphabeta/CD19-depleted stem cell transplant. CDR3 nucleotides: TGTGCCAGCAGTTTAGCGTTGGGACAGAAGCAGCCCCAGCATTTT. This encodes CASSLALGQKQPQHF.